These 2 T cell receptor beta chains were sequenced from one sample in a study of lung T cells in sarcoidosis with Löfgren's syndrome. TCRdb fed the reads into MiXCR, producing one record per CDR3 protein. The table shows thousands of distinct CDR3 sequences, with about 20% occurring only once. The specimen sequenced was CD4+ T cells from bronchoalveolar lavage. All receptors derive from a human donor with sarcoidosis (Löfgren's syndrome or another form), or a control subject (not recorded which).

This clonotype was counted many times. The V call is TRBV5-1, the J call TRBJ2-3; 9 positions match TRBD1. Trimming at V came to 5 bases and at J to 6 bases, leaving 10 bases not matched to a gene. The CDR3 spans 15 residues. In germline, CDR1 is SGHRS, CDR2 YFSETQ. The CDR3 region is CASRTLQGAQDTQYF. For the CDR3, the DNA is TGCGCCAGCAGGACCCTACAGGGGGCGCAGGATACGCAGTATTTT. The full variable domain, with the rest looked up from reference TRBV5-1 and TRBJ2-3, is KAGVTQTPRYLIKTRGQQVTLSCSPISGHRSVSWYQQTPGQGLQFLFEYFSETQRNKGNFPGRFSGRQFSNSRSEMNVSTLELGDSALYLCASRTLQGAQDTQYFGPGTRLTVL.

There are many counts of this clonotype. The rearrangement joins TRBV6-1 to TRBJ2-2; a possible D gene is TRBD1 (6 bases). This CDR3 is built from 14 residues. The V end was cut by 6 bases, the J end by 4 bases, with 12 bases between. Germline V gene sequence: CDR1 MNHNS, CDR2 SASEGT. In DNA form, the CDR3 reads TGTGCCAGCAGCCCCGACAGGAGCACCGGGGAGCTGTTTTTT. Residues: CASSPDRSTGELFF.